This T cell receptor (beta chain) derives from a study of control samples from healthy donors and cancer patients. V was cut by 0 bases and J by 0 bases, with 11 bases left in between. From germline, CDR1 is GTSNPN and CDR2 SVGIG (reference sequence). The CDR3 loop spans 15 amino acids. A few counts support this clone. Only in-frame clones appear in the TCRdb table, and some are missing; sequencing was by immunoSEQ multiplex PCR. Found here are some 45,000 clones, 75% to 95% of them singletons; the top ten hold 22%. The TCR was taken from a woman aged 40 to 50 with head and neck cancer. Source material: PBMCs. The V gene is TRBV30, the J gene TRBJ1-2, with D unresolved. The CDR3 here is CAWSVPGKTNYGYTF. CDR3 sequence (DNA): TGTGCCTGGAGTGTCCCGGGCAAAACTAACTATGGCTACACCTTC.